A selection of T cell receptor beta chains follows, all from one sample in a study of blood T cell repertoires in COVID-19. Produced via immunoSEQ multiplex PCR; TCRdb's table is partial and in-frame only. The table has roughly 100,000 clones, approximately 86% seen once. Material: peripheral blood. These receptors were collected from a woman aged 45 to 65 with COVID-19, enrolled during active disease. Each CDR3 is given with its conserved first and last residue. The order of the fields is clone size, D gene, V gene, J gene, CDR3 DNA, CDR3 protein. The D gene is left open where the match is weak. A clone size is listed for some rows: how often the clone was seen (once, few, many), or a class if it is expanded.

.	.	TRBV27	TRBJ1-6	TGTGCCAGCAGTTTAACAGGAGCAGCCGAAAATTCACCCCTCCACTTT	CASSLTGAAENSPLHF
once	TRBD1	TRBV5-4	TRBJ2-7	TGTGCCAGCAGCTTGGAATTACAGGGGGCTGTGGAGCAGTACTTC	CASSLELQGAVEQYF
few	TRBD1	TRBV18	TRBJ1-6	TGTGCCAGCTCACGTGGACAGGGGGAACGGTCACCCCTCCACTTT	CASSRGQGERSPLHF
few	TRBD1	TRBV2	TRBJ1-4	TGTGCCAGCAGTGCCCCCGGGACAGTCAATGAAAAACTGTTTTTT	CASSAPGTVNEKLFF
.	.	TRBV11-3	TRBJ2-3	TGTGCCAGCAGCCCCGGACTCACAGATACGCAGTATTTT	CASSPGLTDTQYF
.	.	TRBV3-1/TRBV3-2	TRBJ2-7	TGTGCCAGCAGCCAGCGGGACGAGCAGTACTTC	CASSQRDEQYF
.	.	TRBV6-5	TRBJ1-5	TGTGCCAGCAGACTCTATAGCAATCAGCCCCAGCATTTT	CASRLYSNQPQHF
.	TRBD1	TRBV10-3	TRBJ2-2	TGTGCCATCGGACCGGGACAGGGGATGAACACCGGGGAGCTGTTTTTT	CAIGPGQGMNTGELFF
.	TRBD1	TRBV29-1	TRBJ1-5	TGCAGCGTAGGGACAGGGGGAGGCAATCAGCCCCAGCATTTT	CSVGTGGGNQPQHF
once	.	TRBV18	TRBJ1-1	TGTGCCAGCTCACCACAGACAGCCGCTACGAACACTGAAGCTTTCTTT	CASSPQTAATNTEAFF
.	.	TRBV7-9	TRBJ1-6	TGTGCCAGCAGCTTAGAGACGGAGAATTCACCCCTCCACTTT	CASSLETENSPLHF
.	TRBD1	TRBV19	TRBJ1-1	TGTGCCAGTAGTGAACAGGGGGCTAGGAACACTGAAGCTTTCTTT	CASSEQGARNTEAFF
.	TRBD1	TRBV6-5	TRBJ1-3	TGTGCCAGCAGGGGTCGACAGGGTGGAGGAAACACCATATATTTT	CASRGRQGGGNTIYF
.	.	TRBV21-1	TRBJ1-1	TGTGCCAGCCGCCCAGTGTCGAACACTGAAGCTTTCTTT	CASRPVSNTEAFF
.	.	TRBV27	TRBJ1-6	TGTGCCAGCAGTTTGGAGCAGAATAATTCACCCCTCCACTTT	CASSLEQNNSPLHF
.	.	TRBV28	TRBJ1-2	TGTGCCAGCAGTGCCGCGGCAGGGGACTATGGCTACACCTTC	CASSAAAGDYGYTF
.	.	TRBV4-1	TRBJ2-1	TGCGCCAGCAGCCAAGACGGCGACGGAGAGGGTGAGCAGTTCTTC	CASSQDGDGEGEQFF
.	TRBD2	TRBV5-1	TRBJ2-5	TGCGCCAGCAGCTTAGGATCAGCGGGGGGGCTCCGAGAGACCCAGTACTTC	CASSLGSAGGLRETQYF
.	TRBD1	TRBV19	TRBJ1-1	TGTGCCAGTAGTAAAACAGGGGGGGAGTACACTGAAGCTTTCTTT	CASSKTGGEYTEAFF
.	TRBD1	TRBV28	TRBJ1-5	TGTGCCATCACCCTACAGGGGGCAGGTCAGCCCCAGCATTTT	CAITLQGAGQPQHF
.	TRBD1	TRBV28	TRBJ2-7	TGTGCCAGCACCACTTTGGGGACAGGGGGCTCCTACGAGCAGTACTTC	CASTTLGTGGSYEQYF
.	TRBD1	TRBV4-1	TRBJ2-7	TGCGCCAGCAGCCGGGACAGGACTTCCTACGAGCAGTACTTC	CASSRDRTSYEQYF
.	.	TRBV21-1	TRBJ2-1	TGTGCCAGCAGCTCCCCCGGGACAGGGGTTGTGGATGAGCAGTTCTTC	CASSSPGTGVVDEQFF
.	TRBD1	TRBV6-4	TRBJ1-4	TGTGCCAGCAGTGACTCCGGGACAGCAGGAGAAAAACTGTTTTTT	CASSDSGTAGEKLFF
.	.	TRBV2	TRBJ1-3	TGTGCCAGCAGTGACGCCACCGACTCTCGAAACACCATATATTTT	CASSDATDSRNTIYF
.	TRBD1	TRBV7-3	TRBJ1-2	TGTGCCAGCAGCCCGGGACAGGGTATCGGTAACTATGGCTACACCTTC	CASSPGQGIGNYGYTF
.	TRBD1	TRBV7-9	TRBJ2-1	TGTGCCAGCAGCTTAACAGGGGATGCCTACAATGAGCAGTTCTTC	CASSLTGDAYNEQFF
.	TRBD2	TRBV28	TRBJ2-7	TGTGCCAGCACGCCAGGGACTACCTACGAGCAGTACTTC	CASTPGTTYEQYF
.	.	TRBV14	TRBJ2-6	TGTGCCAGCAGCCAAGGGCCTGGGGCCAACGTCCTGACTTTC	CASSQGPGANVLTF
.	TRBD1	TRBV9	TRBJ2-7	TGTGCCAGCAGCGGTGAGACAGGGGGCGCGAGGGAGCAGTACTTC	CASSGETGGAREQYF
.	.	TRBV7-3	TRBJ2-5	TGTGCCAGCAGCTTATCCCCTAGCCAAGAGACCCAGTACTTC	CASSLSPSQETQYF
.	.	TRBV12-5	TRBJ1-1	TGTGCTAGTGGTTTGGTACGGGGGGTATGGACTGAAGCTTTCTTT	CASGLVRGVWTEAFF
.	TRBD1	TRBV5-1	TRBJ1-3	TGCGCCACCACTCCCGGGACAGGGTCTGGAAACACCATATATTTT	CATTPGTGSGNTIYF
.	.	TRBV2	TRBJ1-2	TGTGCCAGCATCCGGACAGACTATGGCTACACCTTC	CASIRTDYGYTF
.	.	TRBV13	TRBJ2-1	TGTGCCAGCAACGGTCCCAATGAGCAGTTCTTC	CASNGPNEQFF
once	TRBD1	TRBV24-1	TRBJ2-1	TGTGCCACCAGTGATTCTCAGGGGGTGTTGGACAATGAGCAGTTCTTC	CATSDSQGVLDNEQFF
.	TRBD1	TRBV4-1	TRBJ2-7	TGCGCCAGCAGCCTGAGACAGGGGGGGAACGAGCAGTACTTC	CASSLRQGGNEQYF
.	.	TRBV7-3	TRBJ2-6	TGTGCCAGCAGCCCCTCCGGACAGAGCTCTGGGGCCAACGTCCTGACTTTC	CASSPSGQSSGANVLTF
.	TRBD1	TRBV13	TRBJ2-1	TGTGCCAGCAGCTTCTTACAGGGGGCGCGGAATGAGCAGTTCTTC	CASSFLQGARNEQFF
.	.	TRBV29-1	TRBJ2-5	TGCAGCGTTGTGAGGCAGCAAGAGACCCAGTACTTC	CSVVRQQETQYF
.	TRBD1	TRBV6-5	TRBJ1-3	TGTGCCAGCAGCCGACAGGGCTGGAACACCATATATTTT	CASSRQGWNTIYF
.	TRBD1	TRBV14	TRBJ1-2	TGTGCCAGCAGCCCGCGGGACAGGGGGCGAGCGTTCTATGGCTACACCTTC	CASSPRDRGRAFYGYTF
.	.	TRBV7-2	TRBJ1-6	TGTGCCAGCAGCGCGATACAGGGACGTAATTCACCCCTCCACTTT	CASSAIQGRNSPLHF
.	.	TRBV5-1	TRBJ2-5	TGCGCCAGCAGCTTGGTTGTCTACGGGGGATCAGAGACCCAGTACTTC	CASSLVVYGGSETQYF
.	TRBD1	TRBV10-3	TRBJ1-1	TGTGCCATCAGTGAAAAGGGGACAGGGGCCCCTGAAGCTTTCTTT	CAISEKGTGAPEAFF
.	.	TRBV5-4	TRBJ2-5	TGTGCCAGCAGCCCCCTCGGTCGAGAGACCCAGTACTTC	CASSPLGRETQYF
.	TRBD1	TRBV3-1/TRBV3-2	TRBJ1-3	TGTGCCAGCAGCCAGGGGACAGGGATTGGAAACACCATATATTTT	CASSQGTGIGNTIYF
.	.	TRBV7-2	TRBJ2-7	TGTGCCAGCAGGAACAGGATCTACGAGCAGTACTTC	CASRNRIYEQYF